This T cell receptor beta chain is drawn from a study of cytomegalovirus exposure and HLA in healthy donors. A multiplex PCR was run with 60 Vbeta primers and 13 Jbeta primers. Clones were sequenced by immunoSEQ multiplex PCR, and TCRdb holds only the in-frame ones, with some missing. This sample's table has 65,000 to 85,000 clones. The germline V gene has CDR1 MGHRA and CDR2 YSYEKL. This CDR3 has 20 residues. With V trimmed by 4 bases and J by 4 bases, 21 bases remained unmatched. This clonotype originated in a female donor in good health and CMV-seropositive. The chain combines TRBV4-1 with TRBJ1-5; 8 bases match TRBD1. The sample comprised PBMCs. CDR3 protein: CASSRRGLGQGPGTNQPQHF. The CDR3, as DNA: TGCGCCAGCAGCCGGAGGGGACTTGGACAGGGCCCAGGGACAAATCAGCCCCAGCATTTT.